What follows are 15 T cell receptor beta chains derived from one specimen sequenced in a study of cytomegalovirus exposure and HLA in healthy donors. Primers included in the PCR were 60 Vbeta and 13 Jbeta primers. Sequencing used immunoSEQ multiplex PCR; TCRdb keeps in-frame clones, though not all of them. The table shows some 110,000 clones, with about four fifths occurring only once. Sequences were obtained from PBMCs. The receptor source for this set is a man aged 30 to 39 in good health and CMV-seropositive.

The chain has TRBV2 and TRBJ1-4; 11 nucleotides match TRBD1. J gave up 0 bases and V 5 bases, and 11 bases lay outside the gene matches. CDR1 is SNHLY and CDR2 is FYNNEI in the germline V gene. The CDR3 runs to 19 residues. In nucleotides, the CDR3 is TGTGCCAGCAGTCACGTAACCGGGACAGGGGGTGCAACTAATGAAAAACTGTTTTTT. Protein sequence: CASSHVTGTGGATNEKLFF.

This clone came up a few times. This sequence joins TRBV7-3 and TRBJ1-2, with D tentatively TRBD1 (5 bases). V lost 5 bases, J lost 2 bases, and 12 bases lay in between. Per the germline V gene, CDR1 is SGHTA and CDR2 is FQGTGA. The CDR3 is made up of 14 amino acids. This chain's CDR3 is CASSTGPTNYGYTF. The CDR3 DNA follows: TGTGCCAGCAGCACAGGACCGACCAACTATGGCTACACCTTC.

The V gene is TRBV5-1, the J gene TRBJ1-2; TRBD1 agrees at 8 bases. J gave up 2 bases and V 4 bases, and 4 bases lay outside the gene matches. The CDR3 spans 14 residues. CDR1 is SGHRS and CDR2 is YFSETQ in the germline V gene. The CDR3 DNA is TGCGCCAGCAGCCCTGACAGGGGCAACTATGGCTACACCTTC. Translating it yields CASSPDRGNYGYTF.

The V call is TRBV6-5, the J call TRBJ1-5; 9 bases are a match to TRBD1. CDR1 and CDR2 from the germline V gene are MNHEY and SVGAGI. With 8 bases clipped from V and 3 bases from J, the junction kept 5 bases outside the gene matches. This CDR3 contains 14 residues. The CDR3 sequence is CASSDRGPNQPQHF. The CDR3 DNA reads TGTGCCAGCTCGGACAGGGGCCCCAATCAGCCCCAGCATTTT.

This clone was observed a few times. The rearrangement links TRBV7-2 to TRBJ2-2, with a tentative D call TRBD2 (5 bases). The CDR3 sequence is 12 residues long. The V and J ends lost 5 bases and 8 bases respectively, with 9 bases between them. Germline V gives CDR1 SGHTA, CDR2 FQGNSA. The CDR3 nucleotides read TGTGCCAGCAGCCACCGAGGGGGGGAGCTGTTTTTT. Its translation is CASSHRGGELFF. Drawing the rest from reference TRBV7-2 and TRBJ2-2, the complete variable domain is GAGVSQSPSNKVTEKGKDVELRCDPISGHTALYWYRQSLGQGLEFLIYFQGNSAPDKSGLPSDRFSAERTGGSVSTLTIQRTQQEDSAVYLCASSHRGGELFFGEGSRLTVL.

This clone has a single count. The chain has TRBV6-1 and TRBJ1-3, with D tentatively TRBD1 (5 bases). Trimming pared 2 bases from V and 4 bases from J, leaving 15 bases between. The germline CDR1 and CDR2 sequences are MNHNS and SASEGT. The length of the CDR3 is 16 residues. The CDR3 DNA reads TGTGCCAGCAGTGAACTGGGATTAGGGGTCGGAAACACCATATATTTT. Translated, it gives CASSELGLGVGNTIYF.

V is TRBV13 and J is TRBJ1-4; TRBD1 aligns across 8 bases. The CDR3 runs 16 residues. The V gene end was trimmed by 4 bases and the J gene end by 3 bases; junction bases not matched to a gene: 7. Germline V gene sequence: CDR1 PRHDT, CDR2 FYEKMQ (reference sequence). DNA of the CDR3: TGTGCCAGCAGCTCACAGGGGGAAGAATCTAATGAAAAACTGTTTTTT. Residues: CASSSQGEESNEKLFF.

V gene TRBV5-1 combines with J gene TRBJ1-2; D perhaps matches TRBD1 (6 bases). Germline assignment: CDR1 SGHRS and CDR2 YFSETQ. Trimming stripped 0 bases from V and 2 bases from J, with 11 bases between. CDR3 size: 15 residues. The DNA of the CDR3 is TGCGCCAGCAGCTTGGCCGGACAGCAAAACTATGGCTACACCTTC. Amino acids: CASSLAGQQNYGYTF. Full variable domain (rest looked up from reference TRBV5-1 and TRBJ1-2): KAGVTQTPRYLIKTRGQQVTLSCSPISGHRSVSWYQQTPGQGLQFLFEYFSETQRNKGNFPGRFSGRQFSNSRSEMNVSTLELGDSALYLCASSLAGQQNYGYTFGSGTRLTVV.

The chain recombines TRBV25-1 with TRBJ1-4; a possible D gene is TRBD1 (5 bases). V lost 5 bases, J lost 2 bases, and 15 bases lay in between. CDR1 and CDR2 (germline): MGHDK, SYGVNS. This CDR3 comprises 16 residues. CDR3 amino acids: CASSPHSGGTNEKLFF. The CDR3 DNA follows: TGTGCCAGCAGTCCTCACTCGGGGGGGACTAATGAAAAACTGTTTTTT.

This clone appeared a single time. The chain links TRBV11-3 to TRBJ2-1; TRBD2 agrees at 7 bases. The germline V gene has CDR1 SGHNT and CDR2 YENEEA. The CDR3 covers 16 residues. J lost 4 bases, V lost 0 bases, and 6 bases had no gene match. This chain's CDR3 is CASSLERGDPYNEQFF. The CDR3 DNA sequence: TGTGCCAGCAGCTTAGAACGGGGGGACCCTTACAATGAGCAGTTCTTC.

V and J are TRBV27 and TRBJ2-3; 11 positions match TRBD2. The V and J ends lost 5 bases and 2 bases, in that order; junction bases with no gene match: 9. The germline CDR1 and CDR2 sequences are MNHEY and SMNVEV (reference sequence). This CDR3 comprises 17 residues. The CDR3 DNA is TGTGCCAGCAGTACAATTCGACTAGCGGGAATCACAGATACGCAGTATTTT. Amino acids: CASSTIRLAGITDTQYF.

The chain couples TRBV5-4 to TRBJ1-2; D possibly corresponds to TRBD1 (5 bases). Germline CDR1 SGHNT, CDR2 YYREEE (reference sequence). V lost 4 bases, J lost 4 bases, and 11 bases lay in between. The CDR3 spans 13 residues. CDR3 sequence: CASSLGRGYGYTF. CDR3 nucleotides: TGTGCCAGCAGCCTTGGGAGGGGCTATGGCTACACCTTC.

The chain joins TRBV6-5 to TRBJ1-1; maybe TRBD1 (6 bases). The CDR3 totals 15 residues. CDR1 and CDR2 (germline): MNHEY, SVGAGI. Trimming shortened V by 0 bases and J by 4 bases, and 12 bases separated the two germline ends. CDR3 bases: TGTGCCAGCAGTTACTCGAGGGGGGGCTTCACTGAAGCTTTCTTT. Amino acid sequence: CASSYSRGGFTEAFF.

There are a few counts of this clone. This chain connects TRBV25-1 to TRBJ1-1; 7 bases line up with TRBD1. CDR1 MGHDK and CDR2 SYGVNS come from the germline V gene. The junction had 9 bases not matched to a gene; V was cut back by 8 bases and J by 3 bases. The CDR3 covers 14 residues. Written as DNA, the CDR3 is TGTGCCAGCTCTTCCCCGGGACAGTACACTGAAGCTTTCTTT. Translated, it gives CASSSPGQYTEAFF.

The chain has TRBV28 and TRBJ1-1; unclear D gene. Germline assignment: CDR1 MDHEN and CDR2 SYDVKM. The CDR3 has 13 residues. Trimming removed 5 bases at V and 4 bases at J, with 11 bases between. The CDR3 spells CASSLGRVTEAFF. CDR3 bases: TGTGCCAGCAGTCTCGGGAGGGTCACTGAAGCTTTCTTT.